This TCR beta chain was recovered during a study of breast tumors, draining lymph nodes, adjacent tissues. Study observations and caveats: Tumor TCR diversity was below lymph nodes but above nontumor tissue. Compared with basal-like, luminal-like tumors shared significantly more repertoire with nontumor tissue. Tumor T cell lymph node origin was a supported hypothesis, not proven.

Trimming cost V 5 bases and J 2 bases, with 18 bases left between them. The germline gives CDR1 SNHLY, CDR2 FYNNEI. The CDR3 is 17 amino acids. MiXCR, applied by TCRdb to the multiplex PCR reads, yields one record per CDR3 protein. This sample carries 60,000 to 65,000 distinct CDR3 sequences, 57% of them seen once, and the ten largest clones take roughly a fifth. Of note for this clonotype: Its antigen is not known.

The V gene is TRBV2, the J gene TRBJ2-2; the D gene is possibly TRBD1 (5 bases). The source is a female donor with breast cancer. Some clones in this sample may be carry-over from other donors' samples. The sequenced sample consisted of breast tumor tissue. In DNA, the CDR3 is TGTGCCAGCAGTTTAGACAGTTACTCTGGAAACACCGGGGAGCTGTTTTTT. Its protein is CASSLDSYSGNTGELFF.